The clone carrying this TCR beta chain was seen ten or more times. Germline lookup yields CDR1 LGHNT and CDR2 FRNRAP. This CDR3 has 12 residues. V lost 4 bases to trimming and J lost 5 bases, with 6 bases between them. This sample is drawn from a study of neurological immune-mediated disorders. TCRdb independently ran MiXCR on the 5' RACE reads; one entry per CDR3 protein. The sample lists tens of thousands of distinct CDR3 sequences, 3% occurring once. Source material: PBMCs. The sequence came from a woman in her fifties or sixties with multiple sclerosis. This rearrangement joins TRBV12-5 to TRBJ2-1; D call uncertain. CDR3 sequence: CASGSYDNEQFF. CDR3 nucleotide sequence: TGTGCTAGTGGTTCCTACGACAATGAGCAGTTCTTC.